The present T cell receptor beta chain was sequenced within a study of vaccination and CD4 T cells after COVID-19. In the study overall: Six men and four women formed the convalescents, two being Hispanic. Cells were stimulated with overlapping spike peptide pools from SARS-CoV-2, HCoV-NL63, HCoV-OC43 and HCoV-229E.

Trimming took off 4 bases at V and 7 bases at J, with 8 bases between the two ends. Germline V lookup: CDR1 SNHLY, CDR2 FYNNEI. The CDR3 consists of 11 residues. Treatment noted: approximately 11-day PBMC culture with coronavirus spike peptide pools or control peptides (ViraFEST assay). According to the study, CD4+ T cells from the unexposed donor were gathered ahead of the COVID-19 pandemic (2011-2018). Before TCRs were sequenced, ViraFEST expanded antigen-specific T cells with peptide pools. Oncomine TCR Beta short-read sequencing was applied to DNA from cultured CD4+ T cells. MiXCR was run by TCRdb on the PCR reads, yielding one entry per CDR3 protein. The data hold about 7,100 distinct CDR3 sequences, with roughly 50% observed a single time. This clonotype has just a few counts. Its cognate antigen is unknown.

Sample: CD4+ T cells from blood, cultured in vitro. The receptor was derived from a human donor in good health. The genes are TRBV2 and TRBJ2-7; no clear D. For the CDR3, the DNA is TGTGCCAGCAGTGCCACTCCTGAGCAGTACTTC. Its protein is CASSATPEQYF.